This T cell receptor (beta chain) was obtained from a study of blood T cell repertoires in COVID-19 (dated by TCRdb to the early 2020s). Background for the entire study: Samples covering the acute and convalescent phases of COVID-19 were provided by collaborators in the United States, Italy and Spain. The repertoires were made available in a free public database intended to serve as a resource for research on the immune response to SARS-CoV-2. HLA class I and class II types, where available, came from metadata supplied by the sample provider rather than from assay-based typing. The samples were drawn from two sources: the first 160 participants of the ongoing ImmuneRACE study, and 1,254 subjects contributed by 6 global collaborators. The dataset comprised deeply sampled blood TCRbeta repertoires from subjects exposed to, actively infected with, or recovered from COVID-19. Sample metadata almost always included a de-identified subject ID, COVID-19 status, age in years and sex. The material from the prospective study consisted of cDNA or gDNA derived from T cells, B-cell-depleted T cells, or PBMCs.

A second Seattle source provided samples from volunteer blood donors who had recovered from COVID-19. Whole blood was collected in K2EDTA tubes by collaborating institutions according to the institutions' own protocols. For TCRbeta analysis, collaborators shipped samples in one of three forms: frozen whole blood, isolated PBMCs, or DNA extracted from either of those sample types. The CDR3 holds 18 amino acids from the cysteine to the phenylalanine. Only CDR3 DNA is held: 54 bases, read in frame from base 1. CDR1 and CDR2 were assigned from the germline V gene as MGHRA and YSYEKL. V is trimmed back by 4 bases and J by 0 bases, and the junction contains 12 bases that no gene match accounts for. TCRbeta CDR3 regions were amplified from genomic DNA using the immunoSEQ Assay, a bias-controlled multiplex PCR. In the source study's methods: Within the assay, amplification of reference gene primers was used to estimate how many nucleated cells each sample contained. To quantify the absolute abundance of each unique TCRbeta CDR3 rearrangement, sequence reads were collapsed and filtered. For each sample, productive Simpson clonality was calculated as the square root of Simpson's diversity index across productive rearrangements. This is the immuneACCESS table as TCRdb keeps it, with only in-frame sequences that have V and J called. A part of the clones is gone; compared with another copy, unresolved V genes explain less than half, and the rest is unexplained. D and trimming were read from the DNA, whereas the V and J calls and clone size are those reported in that table. The sample table shows a few hundred thousand clones, and approximately 88% are seen once. 5% to 7% of the sample is in the top ten clones.

Here is what the overall study found, with its caveats: The quantity of clinical and demographic metadata differed by source and by participant and was supplied without curation.

Note on this clone: This receptor's antigen is unknown. It has no much larger one-base neighbor in the sample; base qualities were not kept.

The sequencing input was peripheral blood. The chain couples TRBV4-1 to TRBJ2-7; the central 10 bases match TRBD2. The clonotype originates from a man younger than 35 who had recovered from COVID-19. The nucleotide sequence reads TGCGCCAGCAGCCCCTGGACTAGCGGAGAGGGAAGCTCCTACGAGCAGTACTTC. This yields the protein CASSPWTSGEGSSYEQYF.